Listed here are 18 T cell receptor beta chains from one sample, sequenced in a study of shared clonotypes between healthy human individuals. The data were produced by immunoSEQ multiplex PCR, yet TCRdb's version contains in-frame clones alone and is incomplete. In the table there are about 2.1 million clones, roughly 91% of which are singletons. Naive CD8 populations comprised CD45RO-negative cells positively selected for CCR7, excluding terminally differentiated effector memory CD45RA+ cells. Input material: naive CD8+ T cells from PBMCs. The origin of the receptors is a man aged 18 to 29 in good health. Some clones in this sample may be carry-over from other donors' samples.

The chain combines TRBV9 with TRBJ2-7; D uncertain. This CDR3 is built from 14 residues. Germline lookup yields CDR1 SGDLS and CDR2 YYNGEE. V was clipped by 2 bases and J by 7 bases, with 16 bases between them. The CDR3 DNA follows: TGTGCCAGCAGCGTCGGTCAGAGGTCGAGGGAGCAGTACTTC. It translates to CASSVGQRSREQYF.

J is TRBJ2-7 and V is TRBV27, with 9 bases identical to TRBD1. V gave up 5 bases and J gave up 4 bases; unmatched junction bases: 9. Germline V gives CDR1 MNHEY, CDR2 SMNVEV (reference sequence). The CDR3 runs to 15 residues. The CDR3, as DNA: TGTGCCAGCAGTACCGGACAGGGGCGTAGGTACGAGCAGTACTTC. This codes for CASSTGQGRRYEQYF.

V and J are TRBV28 and TRBJ2-3; D unclear. CDR1 is MDHEN and CDR2 is SYDVKM in the germline V gene. This CDR3 is 14 amino acids long. Trimming removed 8 bases at V and 6 bases at J, with 18 bases between. In DNA, the CDR3 is TGTGCCAGCGGAAACGACCCCACGGACGATACGCAGTATTTT. This codes for CASGNDPTDDTQYF. The full variable domain, with the rest looked up from reference TRBV28 and TRBJ2-3, is DVKVTQSSRYLVKRTGEKVFLECVQDMDHENMFWYRQDPGLGLRLIYFSYDVKMKEKGDIPEGYSVSREKKERFSLILESASTNQTSMYLCASGNDPTDDTQYFGPGTRLTVL.

The chain has TRBV28 and TRBJ1-1; a weak D match, TRBD1 (5 bases). Germline V CDR1 and CDR2: MDHEN, SYDVKM. Trimming pared 5 bases from V and 11 bases from J, leaving 18 bases between. The CDR3 totals 13 residues. The CDR3 DNA follows: TGTGCCAGCAGTATGGTAGGGGACCTGGGGGCTTTCTTT. The encoded protein is CASSMVGDLGAFF.

V is TRBV9 and J is TRBJ2-6; D is unresolved. The CDR3 totals 15 residues. The V gene's germline CDR1 is SGDLS and CDR2 YYNGEE. The V end lost 2 bases, the J end lost 4 bases, and 10 bases lay between the germline ends. DNA of the CDR3: TGTGCCAGCAGCGTGCCCCCCCAAGGGGCCAACGTCCTGACTTTC. Its translation is CASSVPPQGANVLTF. Drawing the rest from reference TRBV9 and TRBJ2-6, the complete variable domain is DSGVTQTPKHLITATGQRVTLRCSPRSGDLSVYWYQQSLDQGLQFLIQYYNGEERAKGNILERFSAQQFPDLHSELNLSSLELGDSALYFCASSVPPQGANVLTFGAGSRLTVL.

Turning to this clone: Other nucleotide sequences in the sample specify the same CDR3. V usage is TRBV5-6 and J usage is TRBJ1-1, with a weak D call TRBD1 (6 bases). The CDR3 covers 12 residues. Germline CDR1 is SGHDT and CDR2 is YYEEEE. Deletions cut 5 bases from V and 1 base from J, with 6 bases between. CDR3 protein: CASRTGNTEAFF. CDR3 bases: TGTGCCAGCAGGACAGGGAACACTGAAGCTTTCTTT.

The chain recombines TRBV4-1 with TRBJ1-1, with 10 positions matching TRBD1. Losses at the gene ends were 3 bases for V and 6 bases for J; bases not matched to a gene: 7. Per the germline V gene, CDR1 is MGHRA and CDR2 is YSYEKL. The CDR3 has 15 amino acids. CDR3 amino acids: CASSQSGQGWAEAFF. As DNA, the CDR3 is TGCGCCAGCAGCCAGTCGGGACAGGGGTGGGCTGAAGCTTTCTTT.

V is TRBV7-6 and J is TRBJ2-5, with 9 bases aligning to TRBD1. Germline CDR1 is SGHVS and CDR2 is FNYEAQ. The CDR3 sequence is 15 residues long. V lost 7 bases and J lost 5; bases outside the gene matches: 11. The CDR3 DNA follows: TGTGCCAGCACTATCCGGGACAGGGTATGGGAGACCCAGTACTTC. Its protein is CASTIRDRVWETQYF.

The chain uses TRBV4-1 and TRBJ2-1; D gene ambiguous. The germline V gene encodes CDR1 MGHRA and CDR2 YSYEKL. The CDR3 runs 16 residues. With 2 bases removed from V and 5 bases from J, the gap between germline ends came to 16 bases. In DNA form, the CDR3 reads TGCGCCAGCAGCCAACTACGCAACCAACGTAACAATGAGCAGTTCTTC. Translating it yields CASSQLRNQRNNEQFF.

The chain uses TRBV6-1 and TRBJ2-7; 12 nucleotides agree with TRBD1. V dropped 7 bases and J dropped 2; count of bases not matched to a gene: 6. The CDR3 contains 15 residues. The germline gives CDR1 MNHNS, CDR2 SASEGT. The CDR3 sequence: CASTERDRGPYEQYF. CDR3 in DNA: TGTGCCAGCACCGAAAGGGACAGGGGGCCCTACGAGCAGTACTTC.

The chain is built from TRBV7-9 and TRBJ2-3; D is unresolved. The CDR3 extends over 12 amino acids. V lost 4 bases to trimming and J lost 6 bases, with 8 bases between them. Germline lookup yields CDR1 SEHNR and CDR2 FQNEAQ (reference sequence). CDR3 protein: CASSSQVDTQYF. The CDR3 DNA reads TGTGCCAGCAGCTCGCAGGTTGATACGCAGTATTTT.

CDR3 loop: CASLDSVMTEAFF. The CDR3 nucleotides are TGTGCCAGCCTAGACAGTGTTATGACTGAAGCTTTCTTT. The V call is TRBV28, the J call TRBJ1-1; a weak D match, TRBD1 (5 bases). This CDR3 contains 13 residues. Trimming left V 8 bases short and J 5 bases short, with 15 bases between. Germline CDR1 is MDHEN and CDR2 is SYDVKM. The whole variable domain, filled in from reference TRBV28 and TRBJ1-1, reads DVKVTQSSRYLVKRTGEKVFLECVQDMDHENMFWYRQDPGLGLRLIYFSYDVKMKEKGDIPEGYSVSREKKERFSLILESASTNQTSMYLCASLDSVMTEAFFGQGTRLTVV.

The CDR3 DNA is TGTGCCACCAGCGGGGGTCCCGGAAACACCATATATTTT. Translated, it gives CATSGGPGNTIYF. V is TRBV15 and J is TRBJ1-3; possibly TRBD1 for D (5 bases). Trimming left V 5 bases short and J 4 bases short, with 9 bases between. CDR3 length: 13 amino acids. CDR1 and CDR2 from the germline V gene are LNHNV and YYDKDF (reference sequence).

This chain connects TRBV9 to TRBJ2-5; 12 bases line up with TRBD2. V was pared by 4 bases and J by 4 bases, with 17 bases of the junction left unmatched. Germline V gene data show CDR1 as SGDLS and CDR2 as YYNGEE. The CDR3 has 19 residues. This CDR3 is CASSLRLAGDFGPRETQYF. DNA of the CDR3: TGTGCCAGCAGCCTGCGACTAGCGGGAGATTTCGGGCCCAGAGAGACCCAGTACTTC.

The sample holds a few counts of this clone. At one of its ends the junction is not consistent with the germline gene, which may arise from a read error. This chain's CDR3 is CASSPGDRVLF. For the CDR3, the DNA is TGTGCCAGCAGCCCCGGGGACAGGGTCCTTTTC. J is TRBJ1-2 and V is TRBV7-9; TRBD1 agrees at 9 bases. The germline gives CDR1 SEHNR, CDR2 FQNEAQ (reference sequence). The CDR3 spans 11 residues. Together with reference TRBV7-9 and TRBJ1-2, the CDR3 gives the full variable domain: DTGVSQNPRHKITKRGQNVTFRCDPISEHNRLYWYRQTLGQGPEFLTYFQNEAQLEKSRLLSDRFSAERPKGSFSTLEIQRTEQGDSAMYLCASSPGDRVLFGSGTRLTVV.

The chain links TRBV6-1 to TRBJ2-7; 8 positions agree with TRBD1. CDR1 is MNHNS, CDR2 SASEGT, per germline. V was clipped by 1 base and J by 3 bases; unmatched bases: 2. The CDR3 extends over 14 amino acids. Here the CDR3 reads CASSEVTGVYEQYF. Written as DNA, the CDR3 is TGTGCCAGCAGTGAAGTGACAGGGGTCTACGAGCAGTACTTC.

This clone was seen only a few times. The gene calls are TRBV29-1 and TRBJ2-2; no firm D call. The germline CDR1 and CDR2 sequences are SQVTM and ANQGSEA. The V end was cut by 0 bases, the J end by 7 bases, with 9 bases between. The CDR3 extends over 13 amino acids. Written as DNA, the CDR3 is TGCAGCGTTGAAGATGGGGTTTTCGGGGAGCTGTTTTTT. Its translation is CSVEDGVFGELFF.

This rearrangement joins TRBV11-2 to TRBJ1-1; 7 bases agree with TRBD1. Per the germline V gene, CDR1 is SGHAT and CDR2 is FQNNGV. This CDR3 spans 12 amino acids. This CDR3 reads CAARQGGPEAFF. Here the CDR3 DNA reads TGTGCTGCCCGACAGGGAGGTCCTGAAGCTTTCTTT.